One sample yielded the 5 T cell receptor beta chains listed below, sequenced in a study of CD8 T cell repertoires and HIV-1 epitope variants. Sequencing used immunoSEQ multiplex PCR; TCRdb keeps in-frame clones, though not all of them. The profile covers about 95,000 clones, with roughly 77% appearing a single time and roughly 26% taken by the ten largest. Sequenced sample: uncultured baseline CD8+ T cells from peripheral blood mononuclear cells (PBMCs). The source is a male donor with HIV.

The DNA for the CDR3 is TGTGCCAGTAGTATGAGACTAGCGGGAGCAGATACGCAGTATTTT. This gives the protein CASSMRLAGADTQYF. The chain combines TRBV19 with TRBJ2-3, with 12 bases aligning to TRBD2. After removal of 3 bases from V and 4 bases from J, the junction contained 2 bases not matched to a gene. CDR1 is LNHDA, CDR2 SQIVND, per germline (reference sequence). The CDR3 spans 15 residues.

The chain employs TRBV2 and TRBJ1-1, with D possibly matching TRBD1 (5 bases). Per germline, CDR1 SNHLY and CDR2 FYNNEI. Trimming stripped 3 bases from V and 4 bases from J, with 9 bases between. The CDR3 runs 13 residues. For the CDR3, the DNA is TGTGCCAGCAGTGATTATCAGGGCACTGAAGCTTTCTTT. This translates into CASSDYQGTEAFF. Full variable domain (rest looked up from reference TRBV2 and TRBJ1-1): EPEVTQTPSHQVTQMGQEVILRCVPISNHLYFYWYRQILGQKVEFLVSFYNNEISEKSEIFDDQFSVERPDGSNFTLKIRSTKLEDSAMYFCASSDYQGTEAFFGQGTRLTVV.

The chain couples TRBV10-3 to TRBJ1-1, with D tentatively TRBD1 (5 bases). The length of the CDR3 is 18 residues. Germline CDR1 and CDR2: ENHRY and SYGVKD. Deletions cut 0 bases from V and 0 bases from J, with 17 bases between. The CDR3 is CAISESWGRRGLNTEAFF. The CDR3 DNA follows: TGTGCCATCAGTGAGTCTTGGGGCCGCCGAGGGTTGAACACTGAAGCTTTCTTT.

V gene TRBV6-1 combines with J gene TRBJ2-3, with D perhaps TRBD1 (5 bases). The CDR3 totals 15 residues. V shed 3 bases and J shed 2 bases, with 12 bases lying between them. CDR1 is MNHNS and CDR2 is SASEGT in the germline V gene. The CDR3 region is CASSDGQGNTDTQYF. CDR3 DNA sequence: TGTGCCAGCAGTGACGGCCAGGGAAACACAGATACGCAGTATTTT.

This clone was picked up many times. CDR3 bases: TGTGCCTGGAGTGTACTAAGACAGGGGTTAGGGGGCAATCAGCCCCAGCATTTT. Its translation: CAWSVLRQGLGGNQPQHF. This chain connects TRBV30 to TRBJ1-5; 8 bases map to TRBD1. This CDR3 has 18 amino acids. The germline gives CDR1 GTSNPN, CDR2 SVGIG (reference sequence). Unmatched junction bases numbered 12, after V lost 0 bases and J lost 2 bases. Supplemented by reference TRBV30 and TRBJ1-5, the full variable domain reads SQTIHQWPATLVQPVGSPLSLECTVEGTSNPNLYWYRQAAGRGLQLLFYSVGIGQISSEVPQNLSASRPQDRQFILSSKKLLLSDSGFYLCAWSVLRQGLGGNQPQHFGDGTRLSIL.